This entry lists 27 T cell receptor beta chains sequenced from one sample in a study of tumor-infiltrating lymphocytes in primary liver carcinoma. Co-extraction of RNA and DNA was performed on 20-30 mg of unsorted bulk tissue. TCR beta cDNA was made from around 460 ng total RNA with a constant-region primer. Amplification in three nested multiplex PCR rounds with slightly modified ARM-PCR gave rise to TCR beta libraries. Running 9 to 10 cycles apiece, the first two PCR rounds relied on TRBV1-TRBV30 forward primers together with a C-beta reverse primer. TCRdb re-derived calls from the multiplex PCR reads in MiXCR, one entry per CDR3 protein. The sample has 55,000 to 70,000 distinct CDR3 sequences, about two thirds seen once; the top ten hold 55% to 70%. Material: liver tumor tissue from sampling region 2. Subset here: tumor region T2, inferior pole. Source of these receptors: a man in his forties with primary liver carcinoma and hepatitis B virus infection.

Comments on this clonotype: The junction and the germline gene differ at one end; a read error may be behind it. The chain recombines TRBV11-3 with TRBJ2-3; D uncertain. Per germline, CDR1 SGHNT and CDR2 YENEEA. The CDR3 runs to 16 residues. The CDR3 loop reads CVSSLGPVKCTDTQYF. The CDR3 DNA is TGTGTCAGCAGCTTAGGCCCCGTAAAGTGCACAGATACGCAATATTTT.

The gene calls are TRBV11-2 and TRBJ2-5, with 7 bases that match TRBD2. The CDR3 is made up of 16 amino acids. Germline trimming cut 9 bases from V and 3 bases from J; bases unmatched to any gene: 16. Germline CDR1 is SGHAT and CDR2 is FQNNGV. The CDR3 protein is CASSHTPSGGEETQYF. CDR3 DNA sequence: TGTGCCAGTAGCCACACTCCTAGTGGGGGGGAAGAGACCCAGTACTTC.

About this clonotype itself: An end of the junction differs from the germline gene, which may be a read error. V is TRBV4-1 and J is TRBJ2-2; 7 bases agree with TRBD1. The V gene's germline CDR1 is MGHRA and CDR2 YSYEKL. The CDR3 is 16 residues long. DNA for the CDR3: TGCGCCAGCAACGATCTGGGCAGGGGGTTAACCAGGGAGCCGTTTTTT. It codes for CASNDLGRGLTREPFF.

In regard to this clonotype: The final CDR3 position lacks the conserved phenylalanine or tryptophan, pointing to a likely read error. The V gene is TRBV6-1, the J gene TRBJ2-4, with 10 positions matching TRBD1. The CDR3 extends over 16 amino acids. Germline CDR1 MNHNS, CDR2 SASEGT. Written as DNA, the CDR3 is TGTACCAGCAGGCTTGGGCTCGGACAGGGGGAAAACATTCAGTACTTA. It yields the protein CTSRLGLGQGENIQYL.

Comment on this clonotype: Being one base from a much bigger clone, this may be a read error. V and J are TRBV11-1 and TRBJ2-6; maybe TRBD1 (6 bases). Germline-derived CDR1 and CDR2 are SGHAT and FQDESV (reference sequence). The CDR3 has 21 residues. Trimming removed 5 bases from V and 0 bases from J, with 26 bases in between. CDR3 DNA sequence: TGTGCCAGCAGCATAGGGGGAGACTGGGGCATTTCCCTCTCTGGGGCCAACGTCCTGACTTTC. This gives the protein CASSIGGDWGISLSGANVLTF.

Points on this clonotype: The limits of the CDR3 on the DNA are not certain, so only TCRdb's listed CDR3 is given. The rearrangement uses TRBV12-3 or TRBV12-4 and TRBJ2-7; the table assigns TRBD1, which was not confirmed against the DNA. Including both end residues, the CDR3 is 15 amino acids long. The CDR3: CASSFGTGSSYEQYF.

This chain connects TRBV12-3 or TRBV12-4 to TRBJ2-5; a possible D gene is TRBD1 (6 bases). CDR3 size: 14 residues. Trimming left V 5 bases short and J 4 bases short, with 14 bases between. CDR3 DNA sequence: TGTGCCAGCAGTACCGAGACAGGCGGAGAGACCCAGTACTTC. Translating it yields CASSTETGGETQYF.

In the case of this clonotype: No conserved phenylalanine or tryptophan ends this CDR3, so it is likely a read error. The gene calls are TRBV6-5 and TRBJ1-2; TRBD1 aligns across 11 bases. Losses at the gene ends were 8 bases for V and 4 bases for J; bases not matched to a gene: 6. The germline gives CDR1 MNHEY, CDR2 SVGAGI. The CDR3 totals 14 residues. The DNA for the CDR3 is TGTGCCAGCGACGGGACAGGGGGTTTCTATGGCTACACCGTC. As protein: CASDGTGGFYGYTV.

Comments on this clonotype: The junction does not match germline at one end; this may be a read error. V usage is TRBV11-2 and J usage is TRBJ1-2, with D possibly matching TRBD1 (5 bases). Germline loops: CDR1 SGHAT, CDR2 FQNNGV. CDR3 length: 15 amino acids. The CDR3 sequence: CASSLGGAALGGYNF. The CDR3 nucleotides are TGTGCAAGCAGCTTAGGTGGGGCAGCCCTAGGAGGCTACAACTTC.

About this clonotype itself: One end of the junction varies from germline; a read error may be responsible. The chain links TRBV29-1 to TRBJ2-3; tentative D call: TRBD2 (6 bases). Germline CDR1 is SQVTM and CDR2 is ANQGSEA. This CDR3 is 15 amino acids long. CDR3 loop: CRVVLRDGGTDTQYF. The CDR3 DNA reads TGCAGGGTTGTGTTGCGGGACGGGGGAACAGATACGCAGTATTTT.

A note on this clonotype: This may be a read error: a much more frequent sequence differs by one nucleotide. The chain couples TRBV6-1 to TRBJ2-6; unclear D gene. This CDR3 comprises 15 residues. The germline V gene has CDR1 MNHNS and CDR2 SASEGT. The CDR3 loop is CASGEFSQGANVLTF. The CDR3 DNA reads TGTGCCAGCGGTGAATTCTCCCAAGGGGCCAACGTCCTGACTTTC.

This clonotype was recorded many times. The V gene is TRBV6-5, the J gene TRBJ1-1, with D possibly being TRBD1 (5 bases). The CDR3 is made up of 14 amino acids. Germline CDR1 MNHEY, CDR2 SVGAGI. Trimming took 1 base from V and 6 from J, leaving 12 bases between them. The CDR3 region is CASSYLGREAEAFF. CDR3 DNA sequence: TGTGCCAGCAGTTACTTGGGCAGGGAGGCTGAAGCTTTCTTT.

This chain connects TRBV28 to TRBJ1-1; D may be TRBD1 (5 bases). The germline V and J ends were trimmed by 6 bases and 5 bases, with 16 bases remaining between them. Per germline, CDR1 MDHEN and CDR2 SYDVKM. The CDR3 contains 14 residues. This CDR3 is CASSLGGVGTEAFF. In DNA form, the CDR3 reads TGTGCCAGCAGCCTAGGAGGGGTGGGAACTGAAGCTTTCTTT. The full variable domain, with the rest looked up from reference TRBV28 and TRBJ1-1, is DVKVTQSSRYLVKRTGEKVFLECVQDMDHENMFWYRQDPGLGLRLIYFSYDVKMKEKGDIPEGYSVSREKKERFSLILESASTNQTSMYLCASSLGGVGTEAFFGQGTRLTVV.

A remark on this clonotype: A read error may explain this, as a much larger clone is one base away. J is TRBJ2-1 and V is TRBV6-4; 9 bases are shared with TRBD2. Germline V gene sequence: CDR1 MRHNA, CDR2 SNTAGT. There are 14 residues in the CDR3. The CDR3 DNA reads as TGTGCCAGCAGTCTGAGCGGGGGGTACAATAAGCAGTTCTTC. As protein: CASSLSGGYNKQFF.

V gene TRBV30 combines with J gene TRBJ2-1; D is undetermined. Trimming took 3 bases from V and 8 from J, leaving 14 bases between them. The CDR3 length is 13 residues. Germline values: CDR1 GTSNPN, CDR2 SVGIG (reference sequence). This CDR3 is CAWRPSFADEQFF. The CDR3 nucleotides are TGTGCCTGGAGGCCTTCCTTTGCGGATGAGCAGTTCTTC.

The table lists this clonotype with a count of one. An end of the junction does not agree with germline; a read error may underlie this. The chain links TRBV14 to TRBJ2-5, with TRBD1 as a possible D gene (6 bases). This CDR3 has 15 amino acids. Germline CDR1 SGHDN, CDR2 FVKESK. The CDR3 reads CVSSLMTGPQETQYF. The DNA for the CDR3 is TGTGTCAGCAGCCTCATGACAGGCCCCCAAGAGACCCAATACTTC.

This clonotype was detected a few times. This chain's CDR3 is CASSTNGGETQYF. In DNA form, the CDR3 reads TGTGCCAGCAGCACAAACGGGGGAGAGACCCAGTACTTC. The chain uses TRBV7-3 and TRBJ2-5; possible D gene TRBD2, 6 bases. This CDR3 spans 13 amino acids. Germline V gene data show CDR1 as SGHTA and CDR2 as FQGTGA. Trimming cost V 5 bases and J 4 bases, with 11 bases left between them.

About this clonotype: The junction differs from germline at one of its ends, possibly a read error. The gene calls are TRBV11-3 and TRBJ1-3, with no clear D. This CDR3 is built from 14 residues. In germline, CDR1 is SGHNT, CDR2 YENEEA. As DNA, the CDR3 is TGTCCCAGTAGCTTATACTGGGCTGGAAACACCATATATTTT. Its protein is CPSSLYWAGNTIYF.

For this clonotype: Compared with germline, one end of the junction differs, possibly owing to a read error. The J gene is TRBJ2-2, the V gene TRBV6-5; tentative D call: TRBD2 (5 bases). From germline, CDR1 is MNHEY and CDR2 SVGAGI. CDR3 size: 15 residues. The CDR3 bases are TGTGCCAGCAGGTTAACTAGGGTACACACCGGGGAGCCGTTTTTT. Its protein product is CASRLTRVHTGEPFF.

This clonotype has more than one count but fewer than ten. The CDR3 region has the DNA TGTGCCAGCAGCTATGGGGGGGGGCAGGGAAGCACAGATACGCAGTATTTT. This translates into CASSYGGGQGSTDTQYF. This sequence joins TRBV7-2 and TRBJ2-3; weak D call: TRBD2 (7 bases). V lost 4 bases and J lost 0, with 17 bases in between. Germline CDR1 is SGHTA and CDR2 is FQGNSA. CDR3 size: 17 residues.

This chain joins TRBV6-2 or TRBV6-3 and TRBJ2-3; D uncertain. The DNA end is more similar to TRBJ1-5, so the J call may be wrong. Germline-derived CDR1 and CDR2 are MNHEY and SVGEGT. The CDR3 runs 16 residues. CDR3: CASSYSPAGVADTQHF. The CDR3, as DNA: TGTGCCAGCAGTTACTCTCCTGCGGGAGTAGCAGATACGCAGCATTTT.

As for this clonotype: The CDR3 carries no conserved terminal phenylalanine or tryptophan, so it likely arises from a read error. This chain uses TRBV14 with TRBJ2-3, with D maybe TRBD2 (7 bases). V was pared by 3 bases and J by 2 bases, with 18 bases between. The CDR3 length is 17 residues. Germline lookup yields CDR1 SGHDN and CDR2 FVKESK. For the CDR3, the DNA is TGTGCCAGCAGCCAGGAGGGGGGGACCCTACCCACAGATACGCAGTATTCT. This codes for CASSQEGGTLPTDTQYS.

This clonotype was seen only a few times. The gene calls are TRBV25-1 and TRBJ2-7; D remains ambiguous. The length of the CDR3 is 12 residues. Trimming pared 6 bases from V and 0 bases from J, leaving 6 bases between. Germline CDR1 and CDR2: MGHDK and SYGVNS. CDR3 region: CASRWDSYEQYF. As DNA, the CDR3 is TGTGCCAGCAGATGGGACTCCTACGAGCAGTACTTC.

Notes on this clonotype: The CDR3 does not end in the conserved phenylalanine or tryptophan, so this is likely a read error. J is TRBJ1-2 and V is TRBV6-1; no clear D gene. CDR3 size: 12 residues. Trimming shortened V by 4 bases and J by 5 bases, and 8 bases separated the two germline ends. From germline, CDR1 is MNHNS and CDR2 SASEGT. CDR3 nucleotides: TGTGCCAGCAGTGTCCCCCTATATGGCTACACCTTA. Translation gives CASSVPLYGYTL.

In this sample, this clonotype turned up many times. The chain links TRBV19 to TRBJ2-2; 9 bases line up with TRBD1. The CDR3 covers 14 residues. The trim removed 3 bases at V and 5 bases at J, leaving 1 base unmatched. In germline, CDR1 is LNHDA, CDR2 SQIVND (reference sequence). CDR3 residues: CASSIGTGTGELFF. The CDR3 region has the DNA TGTGCCAGTAGTATCGGGACAGGGACCGGGGAGCTGTTTTTT.

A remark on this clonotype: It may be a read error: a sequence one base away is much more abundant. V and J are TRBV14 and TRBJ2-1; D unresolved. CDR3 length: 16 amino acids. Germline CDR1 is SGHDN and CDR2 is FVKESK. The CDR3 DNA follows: TGTGTCAGCAGTGCCGTAGTGGGATGGGTAAACAATGAGCAGTTCTTC. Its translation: CVSSAVVGWVNNEQFF. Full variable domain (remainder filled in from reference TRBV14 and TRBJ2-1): EAGVTQFPSHSVIEKGQTVTLRCDPISGHDNLYWYRRVMGKEIKFLLHFVKESKQDESGMPNNRFLAERTGGTYSTLKVQPAELEDSGVYFCVSSAVVGWVNNEQFFGPGTRLTVL.

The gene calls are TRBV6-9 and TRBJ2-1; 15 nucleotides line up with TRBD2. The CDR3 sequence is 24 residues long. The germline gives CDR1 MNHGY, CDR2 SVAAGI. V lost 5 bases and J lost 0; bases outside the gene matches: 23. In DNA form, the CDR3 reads TGTGCCAGCAGTACCCACCGTCCAAAAAGGACTAGCGGGAGGGCTCCAAGCTCCTACAATGAGCAGTTCTTC. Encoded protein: CASSTHRPKRTSGRAPSSYNEQFF.